These 3 T cell receptor beta chains share one sample of origin, sequenced in a study of vaccination effects on CD4 cells after COVID-19. TCRdb keeps only in-frame clones here, not all; method: immunoSEQ multiplex PCR. The sample contains 15,000 or so clones, 80% of which appear only once. These receptors are not linked to any known antigen. Sequencing in the ViraFEST assay came after antigen-specific CD4+ T cells had been expanded with viral peptide pools, which were used to stimulate PBMC. Once cultured for approximately 10 days, the cells underwent separation to obtain CD4+ T cells. According to PCR results, the person was infected with SARS-CoV-2 between March and December 2020. Either the BNT162b2 or mRNA-1273 vaccine was given to participants in two doses. Material: CD4+ T cells from PBMCs cultured with SARS-CoV-2 spike peptides, obtained after COVID-19 vaccination. Source of these receptors: a human donor who had a prior SARS-CoV-2 infection.

The chain recombines TRBV20-1 with TRBJ2-3; 10 nucleotides match TRBD2. This CDR3 contains 14 residues. The germline V gene encodes CDR1 DFQATT and CDR2 SNEGSKA (reference sequence). V lost 3 bases to trimming and J lost 6 bases; unmatched junction nucleotides: 6. The CDR3 here is CSASLAGVADTQYF. For the CDR3, the DNA is TGCAGTGCTAGTCTAGCGGGAGTGGCGGATACGCAGTATTTT.

The rearrangement uses TRBV4-1 and TRBJ2-7, with TRBD1 identical over 9 bases. The CDR3 is 18 residues long. The J segment lost 4 bases and the V segment lost 1 base, leaving 14 bases of the junction unmatched. The germline gives CDR1 MGHRA, CDR2 YSYEKL. This CDR3 is CASSQGWSGQGLFYEQYF. The CDR3 bases are TGCGCCAGCAGCCAAGGGTGGTCGGGACAGGGCTTATTTTACGAGCAGTACTTC.

The rearrangement uses TRBV20-1 and TRBJ1-1; D remains unclear. The V gene lost 3 bases and the J gene lost 5 bases, with 13 bases spanning the gap. Germline-derived CDR1 and CDR2 are DFQATT and SNEGSKA (reference sequence). This CDR3 has 13 amino acids. DNA for the CDR3: TGCAGTGCTAGTGTGGTGTGGGTTACTGAAGCTTTCTTT. Translation: CSASVVWVTEAFF.